This T cell receptor (beta chain) was captured by sequencing in a study of T cell responses to AZD1222 COVID-19 vaccine. Study outcomes and limitations: Among spike-specific TCRs, nearly half reportedly target unmutated variant regions.

The repertoire was sequenced with immunoSEQ multiplex PCR; TCRdb's copy has only in-frame clones and lacks some. The table lists 83,000 or so clones, 86% of them singletons. This CDR3 has 13 amino acids. Germline CDR1 reads KGHSH; CDR2 reads LQKENI. Deletions cut 3 bases from V and 2 bases from J, with 7 bases between. With respect to this clone: The target antigen is unknown. This same CDR3 is encoded by further DNA sequences in the sample.

This chain uses TRBV18 with TRBJ2-5; D might be TRBD2 (5 bases). The sample in question was peripheral blood, obtained on day 0 of AZD1222 vaccination. The receptor was derived from an adult in good health. The CDR3 nucleotides read TGTGCCAGCTCACCCCCGGGGCAAGAGACCCAGTACTTC. Translation: CASSPPGQETQYF.